This TCR beta chain was profiled in a study of T-cell reconstitution after alpha-beta-depleted transplantation in children. Preparation of the TCRbeta library was carried out with unique molecular identifiers. TCRdb re-analysed the PCR reads in MiXCR, keeping a single row per CDR3 protein. The table lists over 400,000 distinct CDR3 sequences, 43% of them singletons, with approximately 25% in the top ten. There are 14 residues in the CDR3. Germline CDR1 is MNHEY and CDR2 is SVGEGT. The ends were cut back, 2 bases at V and 6 bases at J, with 13 bases in the middle. Comments on this clonotype: Its antigen is not identified.

Findings of the study overall: From newly produced T cells came most of the T-cell counts and diversity one year after transplant. Some patients owed their high day-60 TCRbeta diversity to surviving recipient T cells and thymic progenitors. Alpha-beta T cells present about two months after transplant were reported to originate from several hundred expanded graft clones.

This receptor was obtained from a girl aged 2-10 years with aplastic anemia, due to receive a stem cell transplant. Material: PBMCs, obtained before TCRalphabeta/CD19-depleted stem cell transplant. The genes are TRBV6-2 or TRBV6-3 and TRBJ1-1; no firm D call. The CDR3 sequence is CASSYPRNPPEAFF. The CDR3 DNA is TGTGCCAGCAGTTACCCCCGAAACCCACCTGAAGCTTTCTTT.